The next 2 T cell receptor beta chains were all read from a single sample in a study of blood T cells in healthy people across ages. Together with a sample-barcoded 5' primer, a J-beta primer mix was included in a second PCR lasting about 7 to 12 cycles. From the 5' RACE reads, TCRdb called clonotypes with MiXCR, one entry per CDR3 protein. The sample lists about 1.5 million distinct CDR3 sequences, less than 45% seen once, with around 4% in the top ten. Sequenced input: blood. The source of these receptors is a woman aged 18-35 years in good health.

This clonotype was recorded a few times. The V gene is TRBV20-1, the J gene TRBJ2-5; weak D call: TRBD2 (6 bases). Trimming took 2 bases from V and 2 from J, leaving 18 bases between them. Germline assignment: CDR1 DFQATT and CDR2 SNEGSKA (reference sequence). CDR3 size: 16 residues. The DNA of the CDR3 is TGCAGTGCTAGATCTCTAGGAGGCGGAGGGCAAGAGACCCAGTACTTC. Translating it yields CSARSLGGGGQETQYF.

There are a few counts of this clonotype. The chain employs TRBV27 and TRBJ2-1; 8 nucleotides agree with TRBD2. The V gene's germline CDR1 is MNHEY and CDR2 SMNVEV (reference sequence). The CDR3 has 18 residues. With 7 bases clipped from V and 1 base from J, the junction kept 15 bases outside the gene matches. The CDR3 bases are TGTGCCAGCACCCTCCTGGCAGCGGGAGACCCTTCCTACAATGAGCAGTTCTTC. This codes for CASTLLAAGDPSYNEQFF.